Listed here is a single T cell receptor (beta chain). The antigen remains undetermined. Amplification of TCR beta CDR3 regions was performed using RNA transcripts as template. Carried out on the TCR CDR3, a first-round RT-PCR used the HTBI primer set. MiXCR was run by TCRdb on the multiplex PCR reads, yielding one entry per CDR3 protein. The repertoire holds 600,000 to 700,000 distinct CDR3 sequences, 14% to 15% seen once, with roughly 4.3% in the top ten. The source of the sample is a study of T cells in Graves' hyperthyroidism and ophthalmopathy. Study-level information: Sampling of peripheral blood happened at initial diagnosis, prior to any treatment. Study-wide points: Most thyroid-expanded clonotypes above 0.001 were also found in blood.

Reasons for excluding patients were uncontrolled infection, other autoimmune disease, pregnancy or lactation. The study based diagnoses on clinical symptoms, serum thyroxine and TRAb, thyroid ultrasound and orbital computed tomography. Sequenced input: blood. The TCR originated in a middle-aged woman with Graves' ophthalmopathy.

CDR3 sequence: CASSLPEGTSGSVDEQFF. The CDR3 DNA is TGTGCCAGCAGTCTCCCCGAGGGGACTAGCGGGAGTGTCGATGAGCAGTTCTTC. V usage is TRBV12-3 or TRBV12-4 and J usage is TRBJ2-1, with TRBD2 matching over 14 bases. The CDR3 runs 18 residues. The ends lost 5 bases at V and 8 bases at J; junction bases unmatched: 14.